This T cell receptor beta chain was sequenced for a study of T cell responses to AZD1222 COVID-19 vaccine. Whole-study results and caveats: Clonal diversity was possibly underestimated, and the donors were mostly white British, with more females. After the peak T cell response, and only then, were repertoires sampled. Only a handful of people who got AZD1222 tested seropositive at baseline.

Produced via immunoSEQ multiplex PCR; TCRdb's table is partial and in-frame only. The top ten clones hold about 4.1% of a sample with 180,000 or so clones, 75% to 90% of them seen once. Germline V lookup: CDR1 MNHEY, CDR2 SVGAGI. V was cut by 0 bases and J by 1 base, with 6 bases left in between. CDR3 length: 14 residues. This clone was detected ten times or more. Its target is not known. The clonotype originates from an adult who received the MenACWY meningococcal vaccine as a control. The rearrangement uses TRBV6-5 and TRBJ1-1; D gene ambiguous. Sequencing used peripheral blood, obtained 28 days after the second dose of the MenACWY control vaccine. The CDR3 sequence is CASSYSGTNTEAFF. The DNA for the CDR3 is TGTGCCAGCAGTTACTCGGGCACGAACACTGAAGCTTTCTTT.